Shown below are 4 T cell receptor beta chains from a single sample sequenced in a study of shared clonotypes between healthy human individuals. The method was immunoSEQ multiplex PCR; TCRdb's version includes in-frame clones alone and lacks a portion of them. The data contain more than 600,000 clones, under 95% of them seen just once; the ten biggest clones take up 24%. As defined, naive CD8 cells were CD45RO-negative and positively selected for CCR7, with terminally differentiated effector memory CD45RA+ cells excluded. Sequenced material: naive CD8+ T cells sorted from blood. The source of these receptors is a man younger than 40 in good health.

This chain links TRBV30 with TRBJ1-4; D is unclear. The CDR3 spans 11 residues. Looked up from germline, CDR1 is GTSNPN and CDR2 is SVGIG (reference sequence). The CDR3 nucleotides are TGTAGGGCAGGCCTTAATGAAAAACTGTTTTTT. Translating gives CRAGLNEKLFF.

CDR3 sequence (DNA): TGTGCCAGCAGTCTCCGGACTAGCGGGAGGTTGCAGTACTTC. Translating it yields CASSLRTSGRLQYF. This chain links TRBV28 with TRBJ2-7, with 14 bases fitting TRBD2. This CDR3 is built from 14 residues. Germline values: CDR1 MDHEN, CDR2 SYDVKM. The trim removed 5 bases at V and 9 bases at J, leaving 6 bases unmatched.

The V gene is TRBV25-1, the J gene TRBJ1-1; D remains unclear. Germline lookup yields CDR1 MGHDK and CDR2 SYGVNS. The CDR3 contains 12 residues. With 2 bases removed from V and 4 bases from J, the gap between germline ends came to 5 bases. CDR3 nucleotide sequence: TGTGCCAGCAGTGAACGGGGCACTGAAGCTTTCTTT. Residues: CASSERGTEAFF.

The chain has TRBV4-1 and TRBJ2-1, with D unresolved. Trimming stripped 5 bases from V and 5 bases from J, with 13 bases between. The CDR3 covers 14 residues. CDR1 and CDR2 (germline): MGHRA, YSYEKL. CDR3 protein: CASSTRNRDNEQFF. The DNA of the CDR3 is TGCGCCAGCAGCACCCGAAACCGTGACAATGAGCAGTTCTTC.